This is a list of T cell receptor beta chains from one sample in a study of blood T cell repertoires in COVID-19. The assay was immunoSEQ multiplex PCR, and TCRdb's table has in-frame clones only and misses some. The sample has under 15,000 clones, almost 90% seen once. Sequences were obtained from peripheral blood. These receptors originate from a human donor with active COVID-19. The donor label of this sample is uncertain. Both conserved end residues are part of each CDR3.

CDR3aa: CASSVGLAGGTYEQYF
v_gene: TRBV6-1
j_gene: TRBJ2-7

CDR3aa: CASGTGAYNEQFF
v_gene: TRBV7-3
j_gene: TRBJ2-1

CDR3aa: CASSPVRDLNVLTF
v_gene: TRBV3-1/TRBV3-2
j_gene: TRBJ2-6

CDR3aa: CAWSVPDSSNSPLHF
v_gene: TRBV30
j_gene: TRBJ1-6

CDR3aa: CASSFQVDNSPLHF
v_gene: TRBV7-2
j_gene: TRBJ1-6

CDR3aa: CASSLALAGEQYF
v_gene: TRBV5-1
j_gene: TRBJ2-7

CDR3aa: CASSLTGGYEQYF
v_gene: TRBV4-1
j_gene: TRBJ2-7

CDR3aa: CASSYRAGKLFF
v_gene: TRBV12-3/TRBV12-4
j_gene: TRBJ1-4

CDR3aa: CASSPAGRQEETQYF
v_gene: TRBV7-2
j_gene: TRBJ2-5

CDR3aa: CASSPTSGGLPGANVLTF
v_gene: TRBV3-1/TRBV3-2
j_gene: TRBJ2-6

CDR3aa: CASSPQGRGTEAFF
v_gene: TRBV5-1
j_gene: TRBJ1-1

CDR3aa: CASSSPNDRDGGYTF
v_gene: TRBV28
j_gene: TRBJ1-2

CDR3aa: CASSLDTLSGNTIYF
v_gene: TRBV28
j_gene: TRBJ1-3

CDR3aa: CASSELGTGNYGYTF
v_gene: TRBV10-1
j_gene: TRBJ1-2

CDR3aa: CASSSTAPLYGYTF
v_gene: TRBV5-1
j_gene: TRBJ1-2

CDR3aa: CASISARRDRASTDTQYF
v_gene: TRBV19
j_gene: TRBJ2-3

CDR3aa: CASGYLEGEQFF
v_gene: TRBV12-5
j_gene: TRBJ2-1

CDR3aa: CASSQGFGGGVFF
v_gene: TRBV3-1/TRBV3-2
j_gene: TRBJ2-1

CDR3aa: CASSQAGTNTGELFF
v_gene: TRBV7-3
j_gene: TRBJ2-2

CDR3aa: CASSLDRGFSYEQYF
v_gene: TRBV7-2
j_gene: TRBJ2-7

CDR3aa: CASSLLSKETQYF
v_gene: TRBV4-1
j_gene: TRBJ2-5

CDR3aa: CASSLAAGMYEQYF
v_gene: TRBV7-2
j_gene: TRBJ2-7

CDR3aa: CAWSVHRGAGSQPQHF
v_gene: TRBV30
j_gene: TRBJ1-5

CDR3aa: CASSRTDSTEAFF
v_gene: TRBV3-1/TRBV3-2
j_gene: TRBJ1-1

CDR3aa: CASNPGTDTQYF
v_gene: TRBV19
j_gene: TRBJ2-3

CDR3aa: CAISGGDSQNYGYTF
v_gene: TRBV10-3
j_gene: TRBJ1-2

CDR3aa: CALEGQGSSYNEQFF
v_gene: TRBV30
j_gene: TRBJ2-1

CDR3aa: CASSSRYNEQFF
v_gene: TRBV21-1
j_gene: TRBJ2-1

CDR3aa: CASSQSLGTGGPYEQYF
v_gene: TRBV4-1
j_gene: TRBJ2-7

CDR3aa: CASSAGTIMGYTF
v_gene: TRBV25-1
j_gene: TRBJ1-2

CDR3aa: CASSLGGLANEKLFF
v_gene: TRBV27
j_gene: TRBJ1-4

CDR3aa: CASSARGYNSPLHF
v_gene: TRBV6-2/TRBV6-3
j_gene: TRBJ1-6

CDR3aa: CASSYDFSGNTIYF
v_gene: TRBV5-1
j_gene: TRBJ1-3

CDR3aa: CASSYQRGTEAFF
v_gene: TRBV6-5
j_gene: TRBJ1-1

CDR3aa: CASSAPTQGAGEQYF
v_gene: TRBV28
j_gene: TRBJ2-7

CDR3aa: CSVQVRETQYF
v_gene: TRBV29-1
j_gene: TRBJ2-5

CDR3aa: CASSLGQGGTYEQYF
v_gene: TRBV5-1
j_gene: TRBJ2-7

CDR3aa: CASSLNRADTQYF
v_gene: TRBV6-5
j_gene: TRBJ2-3

CDR3aa: CASSPPMTVGGNQPQHF
v_gene: TRBV18
j_gene: TRBJ1-5

CDR3aa: CASSYSRDSYSPLHF
v_gene: TRBV6-2/TRBV6-3
j_gene: TRBJ1-6

CDR3aa: CASSPGQIGYNEQFF
v_gene: TRBV9
j_gene: TRBJ2-1

CDR3aa: CASSQDLFNQPQHF
v_gene: TRBV3-1/TRBV3-2
j_gene: TRBJ1-5

CDR3aa: CASSPRTGVGYTF
v_gene: TRBV27
j_gene: TRBJ1-2

CDR3aa: CASSVAGLAGSPGNEQFF
v_gene: TRBV9
j_gene: TRBJ2-1

CDR3aa: CASSYFKGGTDTQYF
v_gene: TRBV27
j_gene: TRBJ2-3

CDR3aa: CASSLGPASRRGYTF
v_gene: TRBV11-2
j_gene: TRBJ1-2

CDR3aa: CASSSIRGPGELFF
v_gene: TRBV27
j_gene: TRBJ2-2

CDR3aa: CASSLLTVNTDTQYF
v_gene: TRBV6-5
j_gene: TRBJ2-3

CDR3aa: CASSDLLAGAYNEQFF
v_gene: TRBV6-6
j_gene: TRBJ2-1

CDR3aa: CASSYRRGRTDTQYF
v_gene: TRBV5-6
j_gene: TRBJ2-3

CDR3aa: CASSPDSYGYTF
v_gene: TRBV18
j_gene: TRBJ1-2